This T cell receptor (beta chain) emerged from a study of shared clonotypes between healthy human individuals. Study conclusions and caveats: Only a few donors were included, so the genetic and exposure-history diversity represented was limited.

In the original analysis: Junction-only sequences produced by ImmunoSEQ had no quality scores, so filtering differed. Sequencing was performed with immunoSEQ multiplex PCR; in TCRdb, only in-frame clones are kept and a portion is missing. The V and J calls and clone size were taken over from that table, and D and trimming were inferred from the DNA. The sample holds about half a million clones, more than 70% seen once. Donors included only healthy HIV-negative adults lacking recent acute infections or vaccinations. Genomic DNA came from around 100 million PBMCs in unsorted samples. As for this clone: Its antigen remains unidentified.

J was trimmed by 2 bases and V by 7 bases; bases with no gene match: 13. The length of the CDR3 is 17 residues. CDR1 is MGHDK, CDR2 SYGVNS, per germline. Source material: PBMCs. The rearrangement joins TRBV25-1 to TRBJ2-3; 9 positions match TRBD1. This TCR came from a woman aged 40 to 50 in good health. Some clones in this sample may be carry-over from other donors' samples. The CDR3 sequence is CASTPGQGRHYTDTQYF. The CDR3 DNA reads as TGTGCCAGCACCCCCGGACAGGGGCGACACTACACAGATACGCAGTATTTT.